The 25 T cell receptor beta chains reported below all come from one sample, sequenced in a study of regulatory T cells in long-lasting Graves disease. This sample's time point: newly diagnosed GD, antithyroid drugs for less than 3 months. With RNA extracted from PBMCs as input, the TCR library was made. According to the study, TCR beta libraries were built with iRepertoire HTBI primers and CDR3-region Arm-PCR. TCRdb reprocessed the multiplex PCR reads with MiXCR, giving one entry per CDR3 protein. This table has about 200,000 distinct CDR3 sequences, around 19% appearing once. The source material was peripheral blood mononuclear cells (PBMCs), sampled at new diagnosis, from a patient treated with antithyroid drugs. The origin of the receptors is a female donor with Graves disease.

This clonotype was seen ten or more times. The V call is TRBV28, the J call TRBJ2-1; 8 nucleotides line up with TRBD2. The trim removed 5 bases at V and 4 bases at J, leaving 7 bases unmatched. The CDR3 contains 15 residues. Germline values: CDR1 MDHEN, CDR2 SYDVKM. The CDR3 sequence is CASSAGTRVYNEQFF. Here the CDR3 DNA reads TGTGCCAGCAGTGCCGGGACTAGAGTATACAATGAGCAGTTCTTC.

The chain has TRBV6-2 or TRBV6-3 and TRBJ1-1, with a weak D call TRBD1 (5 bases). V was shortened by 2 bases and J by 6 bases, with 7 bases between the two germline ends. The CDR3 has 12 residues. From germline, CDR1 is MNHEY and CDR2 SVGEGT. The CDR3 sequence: CASSYGTAEAFF. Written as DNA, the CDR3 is TGTGCCAGCAGTTACGGGACGGCTGAAGCTTTCTTT.

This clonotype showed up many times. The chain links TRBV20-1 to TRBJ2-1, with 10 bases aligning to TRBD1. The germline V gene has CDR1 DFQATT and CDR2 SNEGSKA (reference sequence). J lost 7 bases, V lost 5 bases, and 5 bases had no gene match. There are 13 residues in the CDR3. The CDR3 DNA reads TGCAGTGCTCCCTCGGACAGGGGGAATGAGCAGTTCTTC. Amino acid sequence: CSAPSDRGNEQFF.

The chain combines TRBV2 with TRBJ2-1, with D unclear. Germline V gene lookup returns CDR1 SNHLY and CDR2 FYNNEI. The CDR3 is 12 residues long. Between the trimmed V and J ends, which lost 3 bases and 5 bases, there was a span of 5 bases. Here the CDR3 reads CASSEWNNEQFF. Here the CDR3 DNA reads TGTGCCAGCAGTGAGTGGAACAATGAGCAGTTCTTC.

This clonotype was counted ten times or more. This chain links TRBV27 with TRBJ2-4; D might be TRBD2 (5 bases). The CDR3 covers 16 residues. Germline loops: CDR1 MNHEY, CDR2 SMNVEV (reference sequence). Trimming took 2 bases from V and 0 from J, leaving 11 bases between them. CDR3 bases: TGTGCCAGCAGTTTAAGGTCCCGGGAAGCCAAAAACATTCAGTACTTC. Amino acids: CASSLRSREAKNIQYF.

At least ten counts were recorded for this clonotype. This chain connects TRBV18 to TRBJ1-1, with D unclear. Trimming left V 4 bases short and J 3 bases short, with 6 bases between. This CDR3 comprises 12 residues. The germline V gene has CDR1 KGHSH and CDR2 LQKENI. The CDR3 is CASSRADTEAFF. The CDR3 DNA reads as TGTGCCAGCTCACGGGCGGACACTGAAGCTTTCTTT. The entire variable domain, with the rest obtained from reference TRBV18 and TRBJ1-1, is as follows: NAGVMQNPRHLVRRRGQEARLRCSPMKGHSHVYWYRQLPEEGLKFMVYLQKENIIDESGMPKERFSAEFPKEGPSILRIQQVVRGDSAAYFCASSRADTEAFFGQGTRLTVV.

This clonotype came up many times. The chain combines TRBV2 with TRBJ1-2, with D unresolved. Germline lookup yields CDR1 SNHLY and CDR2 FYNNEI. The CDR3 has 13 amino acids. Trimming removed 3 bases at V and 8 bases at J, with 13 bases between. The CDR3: CASSDWAVEGYTF. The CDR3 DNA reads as TGTGCCAGCAGTGATTGGGCGGTGGAGGGCTACACCTTC.

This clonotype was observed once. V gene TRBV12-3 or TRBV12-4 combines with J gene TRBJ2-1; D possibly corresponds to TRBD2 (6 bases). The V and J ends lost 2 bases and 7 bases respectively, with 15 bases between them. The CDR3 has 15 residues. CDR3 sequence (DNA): TGTGCCAGCAGTTTATTGTCAGCGGGTGGGAATGAGCAGTTCTTC. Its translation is CASSLLSAGGNEQFF.

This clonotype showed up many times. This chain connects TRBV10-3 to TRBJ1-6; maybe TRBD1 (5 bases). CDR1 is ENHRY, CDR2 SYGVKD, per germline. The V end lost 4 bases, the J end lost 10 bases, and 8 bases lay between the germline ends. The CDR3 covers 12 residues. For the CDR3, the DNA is TGTGCCATCAGTGTTGCAGGGTCACCCCTCCACTTT. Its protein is CAISVAGSPLHF.

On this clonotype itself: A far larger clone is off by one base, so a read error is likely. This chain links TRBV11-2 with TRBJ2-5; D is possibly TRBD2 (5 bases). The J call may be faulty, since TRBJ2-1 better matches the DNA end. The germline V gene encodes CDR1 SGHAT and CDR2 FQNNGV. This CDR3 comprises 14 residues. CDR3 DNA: TGTGCCGGCAGCTTTACAGCGGAGGACAATGAGCAGTTCTTC. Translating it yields CAGSFTAEDNEQFF.

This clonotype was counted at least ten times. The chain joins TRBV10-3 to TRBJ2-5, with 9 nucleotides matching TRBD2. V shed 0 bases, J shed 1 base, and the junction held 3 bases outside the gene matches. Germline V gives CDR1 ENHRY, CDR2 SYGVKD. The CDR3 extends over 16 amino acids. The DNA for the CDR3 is TGTGCCATCAGTGAGTCTCGAGCGGGAGGCCAAGAGACCCAGTACTTC. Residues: CAISESRAGGQETQYF.

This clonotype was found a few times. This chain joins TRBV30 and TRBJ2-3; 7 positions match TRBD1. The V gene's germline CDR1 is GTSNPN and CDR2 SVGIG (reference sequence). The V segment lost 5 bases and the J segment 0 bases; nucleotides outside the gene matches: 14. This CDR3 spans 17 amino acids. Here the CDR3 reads CAWSMYEGALSTDTQYF. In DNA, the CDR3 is TGTGCCTGGTCAATGTACGAGGGGGCTCTTAGCACAGATACGCAGTATTTT.

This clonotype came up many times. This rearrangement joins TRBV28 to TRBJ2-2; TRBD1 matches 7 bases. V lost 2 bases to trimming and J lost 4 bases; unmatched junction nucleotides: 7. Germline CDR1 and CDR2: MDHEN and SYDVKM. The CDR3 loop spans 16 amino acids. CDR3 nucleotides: TGTGCCAGCAGTTTAAGAGGGGGCGCTCCCACCGGGGAGCTGTTTTTT. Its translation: CASSLRGGAPTGELFF.

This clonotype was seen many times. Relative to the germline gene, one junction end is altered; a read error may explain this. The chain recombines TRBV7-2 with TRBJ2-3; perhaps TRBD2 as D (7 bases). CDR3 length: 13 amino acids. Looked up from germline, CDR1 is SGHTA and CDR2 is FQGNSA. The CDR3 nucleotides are TGTGCCAGCAGTTTAGGGGGGGAAAATACGCAGTATTTT. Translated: CASSLGGENTQYF.

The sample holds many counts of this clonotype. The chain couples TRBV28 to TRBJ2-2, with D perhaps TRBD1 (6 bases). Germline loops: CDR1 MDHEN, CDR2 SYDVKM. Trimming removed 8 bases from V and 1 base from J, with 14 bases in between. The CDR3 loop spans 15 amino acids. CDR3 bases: TGTGCCAGCTGGTCGGGACATCAGAACACCGGGGAGCTGTTTTTT. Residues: CASWSGHQNTGELFF.

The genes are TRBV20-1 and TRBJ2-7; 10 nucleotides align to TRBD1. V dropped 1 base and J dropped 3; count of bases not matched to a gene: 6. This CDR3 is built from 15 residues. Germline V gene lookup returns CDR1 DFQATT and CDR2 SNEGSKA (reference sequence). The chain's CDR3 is CSARARQGAGYEQYF. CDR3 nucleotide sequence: TGCAGTGCTAGAGCGCGACAGGGGGCTGGCTACGAGCAGTACTTC.

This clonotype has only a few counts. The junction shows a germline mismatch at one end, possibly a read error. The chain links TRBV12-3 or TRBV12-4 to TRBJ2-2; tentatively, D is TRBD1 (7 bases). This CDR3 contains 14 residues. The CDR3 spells CASTDREYTGGLFF. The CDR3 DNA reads TGTGCCAGCACAGACAGGGAATACACCGGGGGGCTGTTTTTT.

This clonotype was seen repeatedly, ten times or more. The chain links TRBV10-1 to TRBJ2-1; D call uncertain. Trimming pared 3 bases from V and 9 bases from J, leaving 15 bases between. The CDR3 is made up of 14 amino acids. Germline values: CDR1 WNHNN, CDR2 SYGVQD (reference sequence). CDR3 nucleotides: TGCGCCAGCAGTGAAAGCCGGACCCAGGTTGAGCAGTTCTTC. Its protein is CASSESRTQVEQFF.

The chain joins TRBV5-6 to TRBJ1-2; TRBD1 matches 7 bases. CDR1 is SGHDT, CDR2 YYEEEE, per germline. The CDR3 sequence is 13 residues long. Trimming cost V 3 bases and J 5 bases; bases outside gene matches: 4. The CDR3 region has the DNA TGTGCCAGCAGCTCGACAGGGAGGTATGGCTACACCTTC. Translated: CASSSTGRYGYTF. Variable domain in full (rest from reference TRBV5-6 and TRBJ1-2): DAGVTQSPTHLIKTRGQQVTLRCSPKSGHDTVSWYQQALGQGPQFIFQYYEEEERQRGNFPDRFSGHQFPNYSSELNVNALLLGDSALYLCASSSTGRYGYTFGSGTRLTVV.

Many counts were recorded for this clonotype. The CDR3 protein is CATQQGGGEKLFF. CDR3 nucleotide sequence: TGTGCCACACAACAGGGGGGTGGTGAAAAACTGTTTTTT. V and J are TRBV10-3 and TRBJ1-4; the match to TRBD1 covers 8 bases. The CDR3 spans 13 residues. Germline CDR1 and CDR2: ENHRY and SYGVKD. After removal of 10 bases from V and 7 bases from J, the junction contained 8 bases not matched to a gene.

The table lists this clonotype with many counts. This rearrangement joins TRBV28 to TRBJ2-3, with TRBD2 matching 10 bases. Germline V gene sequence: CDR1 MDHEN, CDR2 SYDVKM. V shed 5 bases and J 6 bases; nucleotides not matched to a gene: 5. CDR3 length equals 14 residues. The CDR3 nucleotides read TGTGCCAGCAGTGGAGCGGGAGGGACTGATACGCAGTATTTT. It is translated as CASSGAGGTDTQYF.

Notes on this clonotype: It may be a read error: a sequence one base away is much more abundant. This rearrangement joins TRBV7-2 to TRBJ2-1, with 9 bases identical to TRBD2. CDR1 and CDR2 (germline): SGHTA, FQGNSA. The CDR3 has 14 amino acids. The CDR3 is CAGSFLAGHNEQFF. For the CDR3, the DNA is TGTGCCGGCAGCTTCCTAGCGGGACACAATGAGCAGTTCTTC.

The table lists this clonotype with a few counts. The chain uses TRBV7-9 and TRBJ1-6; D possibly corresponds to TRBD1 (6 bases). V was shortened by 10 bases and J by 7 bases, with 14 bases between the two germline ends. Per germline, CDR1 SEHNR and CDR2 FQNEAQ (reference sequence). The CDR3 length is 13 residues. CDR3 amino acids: CAMGGHPNSPLHF. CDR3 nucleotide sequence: TGTGCCATGGGGGGCCACCCGAATTCACCCCTCCACTTT.

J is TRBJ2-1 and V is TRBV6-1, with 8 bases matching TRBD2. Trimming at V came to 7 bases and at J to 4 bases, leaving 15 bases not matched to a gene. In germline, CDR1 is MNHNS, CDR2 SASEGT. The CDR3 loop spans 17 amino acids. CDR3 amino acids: CASTRQTSGSKYNEQFF. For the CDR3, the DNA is TGTGCCAGCACCAGACAAACAAGCGGGAGTAAGTACAATGAGCAGTTCTTC.

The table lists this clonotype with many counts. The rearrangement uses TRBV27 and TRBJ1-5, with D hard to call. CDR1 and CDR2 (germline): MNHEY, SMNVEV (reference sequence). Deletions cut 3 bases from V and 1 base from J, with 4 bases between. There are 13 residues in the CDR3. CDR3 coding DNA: TGTGCCAGCAGTTTCAAAAGCAATCAGCCCCAGCATTTT. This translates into CASSFKSNQPQHF.